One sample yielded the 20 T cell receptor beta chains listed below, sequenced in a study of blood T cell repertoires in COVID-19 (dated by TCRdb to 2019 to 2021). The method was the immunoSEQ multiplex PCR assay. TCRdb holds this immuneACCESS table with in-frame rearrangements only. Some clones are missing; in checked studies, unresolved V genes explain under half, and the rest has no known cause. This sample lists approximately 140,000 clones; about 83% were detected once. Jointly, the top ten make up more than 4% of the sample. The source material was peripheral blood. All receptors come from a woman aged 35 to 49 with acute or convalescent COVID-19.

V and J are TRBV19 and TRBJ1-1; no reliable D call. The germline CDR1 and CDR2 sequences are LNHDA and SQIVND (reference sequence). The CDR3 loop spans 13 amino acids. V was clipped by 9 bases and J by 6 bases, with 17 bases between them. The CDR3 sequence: CARLPGRKPEAFF. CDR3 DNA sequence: TGTGCCAGACTCCCGGGGAGGAAACCTGAAGCTTTCTTT.

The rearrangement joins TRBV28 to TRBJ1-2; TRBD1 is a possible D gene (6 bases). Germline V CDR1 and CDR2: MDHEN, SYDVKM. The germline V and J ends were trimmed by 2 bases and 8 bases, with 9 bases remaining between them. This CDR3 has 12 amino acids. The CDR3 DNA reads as TGTGCCAGCAGTTTAACAGGGACCGGCTACACCTTC. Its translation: CASSLTGTGYTF.

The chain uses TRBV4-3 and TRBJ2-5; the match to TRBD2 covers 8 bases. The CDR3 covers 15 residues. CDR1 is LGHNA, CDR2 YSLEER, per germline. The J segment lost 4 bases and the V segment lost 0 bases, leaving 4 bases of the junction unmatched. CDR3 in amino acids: CASSQEPLAGETQYF. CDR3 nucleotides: TGCGCCAGCAGCCAAGAACCGCTAGCGGGAGAGACCCAGTACTTC.

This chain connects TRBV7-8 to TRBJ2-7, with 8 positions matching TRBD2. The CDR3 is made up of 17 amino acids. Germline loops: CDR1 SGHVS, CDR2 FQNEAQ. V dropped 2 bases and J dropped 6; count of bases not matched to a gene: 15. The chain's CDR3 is CASSLPITSGDSSEQYF. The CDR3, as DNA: TGTGCCAGCAGCTTACCCATCACTAGCGGAGACTCTTCCGAGCAGTACTTC.

CDR3 amino acids: CASSSGLAGVGTGELFF. The CDR3 region has the DNA TGTGCCAGCAGCTCGGGACTAGCGGGAGTGGGGACCGGGGAGCTGTTTTTT. The chain employs TRBV7-6 and TRBJ2-2; 14 positions agree with TRBD2. With 4 bases clipped from V and 5 bases from J, the junction kept 6 bases outside the gene matches. The CDR3 covers 17 residues. Germline CDR1 reads SGHVS; CDR2 reads FNYEAQ.

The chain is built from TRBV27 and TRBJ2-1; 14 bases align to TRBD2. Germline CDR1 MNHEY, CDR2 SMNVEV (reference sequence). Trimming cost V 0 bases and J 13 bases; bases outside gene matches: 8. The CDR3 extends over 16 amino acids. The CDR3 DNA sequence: TGTGCCAGCAGTTTATCCGGACTAGCGGGAGGAAGGGCTCAGTTCTTC. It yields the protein CASSLSGLAGGRAQFF.

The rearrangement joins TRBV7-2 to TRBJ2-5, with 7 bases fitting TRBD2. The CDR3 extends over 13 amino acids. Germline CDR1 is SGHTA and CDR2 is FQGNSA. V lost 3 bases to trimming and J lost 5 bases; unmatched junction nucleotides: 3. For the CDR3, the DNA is TGTGCCAGCAGCTTGGGAGGGGTGGAGACCCAGTACTTC. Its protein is CASSLGGVETQYF.

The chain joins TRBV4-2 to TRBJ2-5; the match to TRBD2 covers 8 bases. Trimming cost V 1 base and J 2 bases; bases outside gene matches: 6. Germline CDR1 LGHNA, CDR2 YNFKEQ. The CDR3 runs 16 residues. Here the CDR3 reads CASSQGSGGAQETQYF. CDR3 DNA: TGTGCCAGCAGCCAAGGGAGCGGGGGCGCGCAAGAGACCCAGTACTTC.

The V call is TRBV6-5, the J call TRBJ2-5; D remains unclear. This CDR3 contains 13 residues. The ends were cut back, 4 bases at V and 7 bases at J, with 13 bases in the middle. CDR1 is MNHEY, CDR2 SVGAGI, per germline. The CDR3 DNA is TGTGCCAGCAGTTCCCCCAAGCTGATGACCCAGTACTTC. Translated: CASSSPKLMTQYF.

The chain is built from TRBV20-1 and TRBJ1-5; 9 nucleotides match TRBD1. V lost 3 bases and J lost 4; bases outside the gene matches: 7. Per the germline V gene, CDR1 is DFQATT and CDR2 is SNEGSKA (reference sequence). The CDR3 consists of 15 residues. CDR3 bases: TGCAGTGCTAGTAGTAGCGACAGGGGGAATCAGCCCCAGCATTTT. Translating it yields CSASSSDRGNQPQHF.

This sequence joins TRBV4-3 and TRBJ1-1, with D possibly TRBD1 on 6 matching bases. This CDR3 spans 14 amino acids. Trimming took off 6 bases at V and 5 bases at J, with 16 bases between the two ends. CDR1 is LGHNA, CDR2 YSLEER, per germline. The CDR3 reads CASRFNREGTEAFF. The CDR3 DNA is TGCGCCAGCAGATTCAACAGGGAGGGGACTGAAGCTTTCTTT.

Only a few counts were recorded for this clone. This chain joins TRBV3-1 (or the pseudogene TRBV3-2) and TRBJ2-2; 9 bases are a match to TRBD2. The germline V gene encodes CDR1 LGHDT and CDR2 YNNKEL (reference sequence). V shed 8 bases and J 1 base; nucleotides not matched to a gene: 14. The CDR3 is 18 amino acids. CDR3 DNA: TGTGCCAGCCGCTCTGGGGGTAGCGGGGGAATGAACACCGGGGAGCTGTTTTTT. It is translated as CASRSGGSGGMNTGELFF.

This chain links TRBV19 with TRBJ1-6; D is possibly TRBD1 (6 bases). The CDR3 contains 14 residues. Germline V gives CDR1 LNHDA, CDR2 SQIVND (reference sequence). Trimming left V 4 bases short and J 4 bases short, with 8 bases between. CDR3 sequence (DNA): TGTGCCAGTAGTAGGACAGTTTATAATTCACCCCTCCACTTT. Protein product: CASSRTVYNSPLHF.

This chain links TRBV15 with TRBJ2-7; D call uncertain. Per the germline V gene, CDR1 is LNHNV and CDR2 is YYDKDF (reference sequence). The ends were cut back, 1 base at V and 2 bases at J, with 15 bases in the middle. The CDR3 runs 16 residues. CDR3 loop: CATSRGRLDLTYEQYF. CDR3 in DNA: TGTGCCACCAGCAGAGGACGACTTGACTTAACCTACGAGCAGTACTTC. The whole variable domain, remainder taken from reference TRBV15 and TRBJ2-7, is DAMVIQNPRYQVTQFGKPVTLSCSQTLNHNVMYWYQQKSSQAPKLLFHYYDKDFNNEADTPDNFQSRRPNTSFCFLDIRSPGLGDTAMYLCATSRGRLDLTYEQYFGPGTRLTVT.

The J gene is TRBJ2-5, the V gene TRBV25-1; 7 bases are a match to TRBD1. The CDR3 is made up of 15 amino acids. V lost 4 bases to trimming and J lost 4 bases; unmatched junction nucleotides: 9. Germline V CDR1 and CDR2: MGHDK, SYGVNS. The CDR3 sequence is CASSAPRGGPETQYF. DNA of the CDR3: TGTGCCAGCAGTGCCCCCCGAGGGGGCCCAGAGACCCAGTACTTC.

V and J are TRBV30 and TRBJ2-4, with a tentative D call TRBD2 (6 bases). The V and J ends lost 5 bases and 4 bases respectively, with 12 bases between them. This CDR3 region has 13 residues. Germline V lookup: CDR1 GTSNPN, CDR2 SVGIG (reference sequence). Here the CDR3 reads CAWSGGRKNIQYF. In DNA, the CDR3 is TGTGCCTGGTCCGGGGGAAGGAAAAACATTCAGTACTTC.

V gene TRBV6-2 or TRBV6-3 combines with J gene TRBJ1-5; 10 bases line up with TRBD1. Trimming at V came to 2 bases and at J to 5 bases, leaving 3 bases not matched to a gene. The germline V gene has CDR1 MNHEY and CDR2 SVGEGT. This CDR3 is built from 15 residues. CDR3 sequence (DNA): TGTGCCAGCAGTTACGGGGGGACAGGGGATCAGCCCCAGCATTTT. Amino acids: CASSYGGTGDQPQHF.

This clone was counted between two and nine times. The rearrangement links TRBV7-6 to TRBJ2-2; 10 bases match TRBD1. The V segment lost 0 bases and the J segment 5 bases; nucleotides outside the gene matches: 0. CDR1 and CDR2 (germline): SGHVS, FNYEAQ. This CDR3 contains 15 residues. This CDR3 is CASSLAGQGTGELFF. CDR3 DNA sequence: TGTGCCAGCAGCTTAGCGGGACAGGGGACCGGGGAGCTGTTTTTT.

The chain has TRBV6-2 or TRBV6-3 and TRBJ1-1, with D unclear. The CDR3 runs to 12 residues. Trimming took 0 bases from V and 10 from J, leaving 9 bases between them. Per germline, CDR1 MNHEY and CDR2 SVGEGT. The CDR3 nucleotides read TGTGCCAGCAGTTACTCCGGGGTTACAGCTTTCTTT. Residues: CASSYSGVTAFF.

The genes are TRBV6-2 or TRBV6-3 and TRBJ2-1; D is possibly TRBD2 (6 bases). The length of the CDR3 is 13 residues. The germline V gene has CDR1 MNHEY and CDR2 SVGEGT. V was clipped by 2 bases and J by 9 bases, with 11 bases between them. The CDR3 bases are TGTGCCAGCAGTTACCGACTAGAAGGTGAGCAGTTCTTC. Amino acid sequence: CASSYRLEGEQFF.